The TCR beta chain described here comes from a study of cytomegalovirus exposure and HLA in healthy donors. This clone was seen a few times. The data were produced by immunoSEQ multiplex PCR, yet TCRdb's version contains in-frame clones alone and is incomplete. Of 110,000 or so clones detected, over 75% appear once; the ten largest clones hold roughly 2%. V lost 1 base to trimming and J lost 5 bases, with 16 bases between them. Germline CDR1 and CDR2: MGHRA and YSYEKL. This CDR3 has 16 residues. V usage is TRBV4-1 and J usage is TRBJ2-3, with D possibly TRBD2 on 5 matching bases. The receptor was derived from a woman aged 25 to 45 in good health and CMV-seronegative. Sequenced material: PBMCs. The CDR3 bases are TGCGCCAGCAGCCAAGGTTTGCAGAGACTACTAGATACGCAGTATTTT. The encoded protein is CASSQGLQRLLDTQYF.